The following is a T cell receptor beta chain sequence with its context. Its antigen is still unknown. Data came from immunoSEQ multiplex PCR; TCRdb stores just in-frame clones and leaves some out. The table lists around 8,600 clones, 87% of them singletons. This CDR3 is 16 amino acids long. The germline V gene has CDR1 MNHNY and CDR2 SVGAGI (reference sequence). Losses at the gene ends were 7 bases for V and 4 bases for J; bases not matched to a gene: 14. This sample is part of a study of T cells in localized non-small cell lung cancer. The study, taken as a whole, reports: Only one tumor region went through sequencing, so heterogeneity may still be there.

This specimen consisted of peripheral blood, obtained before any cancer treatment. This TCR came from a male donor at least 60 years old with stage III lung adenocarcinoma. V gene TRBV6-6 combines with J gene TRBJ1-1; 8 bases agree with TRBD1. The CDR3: CASTPRTGFGGTEAFF. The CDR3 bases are TGTGCCAGCACTCCAAGGACAGGGTTTGGTGGCACTGAAGCTTTCTTT.